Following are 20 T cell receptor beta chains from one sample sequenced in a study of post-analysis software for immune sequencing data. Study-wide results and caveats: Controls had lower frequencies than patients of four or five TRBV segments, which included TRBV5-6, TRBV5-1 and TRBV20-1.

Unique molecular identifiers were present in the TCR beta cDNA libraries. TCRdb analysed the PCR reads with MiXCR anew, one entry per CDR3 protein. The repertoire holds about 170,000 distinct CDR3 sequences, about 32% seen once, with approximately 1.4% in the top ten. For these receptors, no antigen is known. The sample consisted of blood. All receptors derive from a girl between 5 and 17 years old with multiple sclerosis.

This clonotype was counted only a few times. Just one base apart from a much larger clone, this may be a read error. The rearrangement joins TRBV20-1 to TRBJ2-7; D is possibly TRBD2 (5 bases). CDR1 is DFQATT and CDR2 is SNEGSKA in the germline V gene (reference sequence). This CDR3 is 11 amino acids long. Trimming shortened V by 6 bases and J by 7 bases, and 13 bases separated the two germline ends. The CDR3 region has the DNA TGCAGTGCCGGGGTGGAAAATGAGCAGTACTTC. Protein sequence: CSAGVENEQYF.

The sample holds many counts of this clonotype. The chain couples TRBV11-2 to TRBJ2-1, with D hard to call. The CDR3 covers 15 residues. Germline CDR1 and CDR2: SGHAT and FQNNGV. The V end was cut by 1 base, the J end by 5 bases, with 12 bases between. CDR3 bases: TGTGCCAGCAGCTTAGGTCACAACAGAAACAATGAGCAGTTCTTC. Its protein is CASSLGHNRNNEQFF.

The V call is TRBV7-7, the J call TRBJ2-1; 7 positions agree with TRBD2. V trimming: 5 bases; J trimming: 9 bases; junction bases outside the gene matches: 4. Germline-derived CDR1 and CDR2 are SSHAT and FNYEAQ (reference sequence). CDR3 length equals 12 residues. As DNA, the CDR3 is TGTGCCAGCAGCCCCTCGGGGGGTGAGCAGTTCTTC. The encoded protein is CASSPSGGEQFF. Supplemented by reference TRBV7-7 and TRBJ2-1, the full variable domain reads GAGVSQSPRYKVTKRGQDVTLRCDPISSHATLYWYQQALGQGPEFLTYFNYEAQPDKSGLPSDRFSAERPEGSISTLTIQRTEQRDSAMYRCASSPSGGEQFFGPGTRLTVL.

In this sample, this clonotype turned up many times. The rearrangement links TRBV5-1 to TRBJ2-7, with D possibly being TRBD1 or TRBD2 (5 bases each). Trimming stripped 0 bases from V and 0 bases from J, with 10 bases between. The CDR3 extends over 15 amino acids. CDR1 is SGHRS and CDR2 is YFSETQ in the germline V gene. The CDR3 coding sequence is TGCGCCAGCAGCTTGGATCCGGGGACCTCCTACGAGCAGTACTTC. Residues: CASSLDPGTSYEQYF.

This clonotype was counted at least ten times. CDR3 amino acids: CASGGGRYEQYF. CDR3 bases: TGTGCCAGCGGGGGGGGGAGATACGAGCAGTACTTC. This chain uses TRBV28 with TRBJ2-7; TRBD2 matches 7 bases. The CDR3 loop spans 12 amino acids. CDR1 is MDHEN and CDR2 is SYDVKM in the germline V gene. V trimming: 8 bases; J trimming: 4 bases; junction bases outside the gene matches: 5. The whole variable domain, remainder taken from reference TRBV28 and TRBJ2-7, is DVKVTQSSRYLVKRTGEKVFLECVQDMDHENMFWYRQDPGLGLRLIYFSYDVKMKEKGDIPEGYSVSREKKERFSLILESASTNQTSMYLCASGGGRYEQYFGPGTRLTVT.

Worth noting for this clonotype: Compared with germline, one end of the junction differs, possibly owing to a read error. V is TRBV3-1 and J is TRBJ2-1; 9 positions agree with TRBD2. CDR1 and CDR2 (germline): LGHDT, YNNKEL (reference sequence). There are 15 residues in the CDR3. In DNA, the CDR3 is TGTGCCGGCAGCCAGGTAGTGGGGCTAGCGGGAGAGCAGTTCTTC. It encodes CAGSQVVGLAGEQFF.

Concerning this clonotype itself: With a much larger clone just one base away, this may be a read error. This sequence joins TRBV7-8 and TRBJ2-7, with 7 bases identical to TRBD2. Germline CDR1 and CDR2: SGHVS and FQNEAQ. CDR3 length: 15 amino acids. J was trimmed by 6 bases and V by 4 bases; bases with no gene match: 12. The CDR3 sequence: CASSSGLTVYCEQYF. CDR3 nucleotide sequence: TGTGCCAGCAGCTCGGGACTAACGGTTTACTGCGAGCAGTACTTC. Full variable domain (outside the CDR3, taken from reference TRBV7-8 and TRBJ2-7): GAGVSQSPRYKVAKRGQDVALRCDPISGHVSLFWYQQALGQGPEFLTYFQNEAQLDKSGLPSDRFFAERPEGSVSTLKIQRTQQEDSAVYLCASSSGLTVYCEQYFGPGTRLTVT.

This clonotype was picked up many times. The CDR3, as DNA: TGCGCCAGCAGCCAAACGCGGGGAGTAGCGGGGAAAGAGACCCAGTACTTC. This encodes CASSQTRGVAGKETQYF. This chain links TRBV4-1 with TRBJ2-5; TRBD2 matches 8 bases. Germline values: CDR1 MGHRA, CDR2 YSYEKL. V shed 2 bases and J 3 bases; nucleotides not matched to a gene: 11. The CDR3 spans 17 residues.

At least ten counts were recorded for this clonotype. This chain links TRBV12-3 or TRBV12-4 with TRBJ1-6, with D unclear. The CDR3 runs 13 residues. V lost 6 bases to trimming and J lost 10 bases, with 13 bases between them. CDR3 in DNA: TGTGCCAGCAGCCCCTACCGGGAATCACCCCTCCACTTT. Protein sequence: CASSPYRESPLHF.

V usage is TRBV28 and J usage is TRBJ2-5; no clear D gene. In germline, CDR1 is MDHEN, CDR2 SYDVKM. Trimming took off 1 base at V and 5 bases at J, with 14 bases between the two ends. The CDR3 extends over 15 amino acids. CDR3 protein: CASSLSQDHGETQYF. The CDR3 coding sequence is TGTGCCAGCAGTTTATCGCAGGACCACGGGGAGACCCAGTACTTC.

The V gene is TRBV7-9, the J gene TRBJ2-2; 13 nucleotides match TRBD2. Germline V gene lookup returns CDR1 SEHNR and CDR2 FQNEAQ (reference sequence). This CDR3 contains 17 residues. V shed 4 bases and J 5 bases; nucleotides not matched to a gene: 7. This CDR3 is CASSSRTSGSSTGELFF. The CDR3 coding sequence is TGTGCCAGCAGCTCGCGGACTAGCGGGAGCTCTACCGGGGAGCTGTTTTTT.

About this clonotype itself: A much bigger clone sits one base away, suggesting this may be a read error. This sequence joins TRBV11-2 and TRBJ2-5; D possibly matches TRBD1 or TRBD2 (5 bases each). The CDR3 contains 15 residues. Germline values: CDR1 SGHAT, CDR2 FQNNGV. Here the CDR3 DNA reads TGTGCCTGCAGCACCCGGGACGGACAACAAGAGACCCAGTACTTC. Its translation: CACSTRDGQQETQYF.

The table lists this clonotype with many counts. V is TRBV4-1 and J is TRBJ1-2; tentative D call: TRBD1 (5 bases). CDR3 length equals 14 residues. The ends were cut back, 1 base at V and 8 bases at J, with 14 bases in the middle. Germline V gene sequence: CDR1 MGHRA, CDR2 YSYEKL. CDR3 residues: CASSQAGGVGGYTF. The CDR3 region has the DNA TGCGCCAGCAGCCAAGCCGGGGGGGTTGGAGGCTACACCTTC.

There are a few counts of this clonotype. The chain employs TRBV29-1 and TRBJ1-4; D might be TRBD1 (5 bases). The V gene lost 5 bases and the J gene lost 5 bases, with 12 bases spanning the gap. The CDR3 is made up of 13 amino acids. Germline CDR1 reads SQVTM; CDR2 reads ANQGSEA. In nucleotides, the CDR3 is TGCAGCGTTAATGGACACCCGAATGAAAAACTGTTTTTT. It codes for CSVNGHPNEKLFF.

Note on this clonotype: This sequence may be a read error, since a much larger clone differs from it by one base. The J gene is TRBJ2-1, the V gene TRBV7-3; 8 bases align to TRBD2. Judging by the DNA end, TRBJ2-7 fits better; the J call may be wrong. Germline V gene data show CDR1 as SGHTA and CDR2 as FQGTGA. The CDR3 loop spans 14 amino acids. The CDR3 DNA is TGTGCCAGCAGCCGGGGGGGCTTCCCTCCTGAGCAGTACTTC. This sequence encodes CASSRGGFPPEQYF.

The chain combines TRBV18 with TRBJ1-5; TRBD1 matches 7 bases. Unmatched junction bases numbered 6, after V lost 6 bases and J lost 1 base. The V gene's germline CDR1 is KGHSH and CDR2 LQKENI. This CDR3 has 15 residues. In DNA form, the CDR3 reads TGTGCCAGCTCTCCCGGGACAGCGAGCAATCAGCCCCAGCATTTT. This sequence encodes CASSPGTASNQPQHF.

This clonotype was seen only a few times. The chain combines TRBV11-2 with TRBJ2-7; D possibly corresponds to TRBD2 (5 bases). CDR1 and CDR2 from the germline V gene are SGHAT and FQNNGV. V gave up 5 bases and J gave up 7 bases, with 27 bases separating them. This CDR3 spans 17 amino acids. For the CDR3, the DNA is TGTGCCAGCAGCCCGGTAAGGGCGGTGAGGGCCGCCAATGAGCAGTACTTC. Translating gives CASSPVRAVRAANEQYF.

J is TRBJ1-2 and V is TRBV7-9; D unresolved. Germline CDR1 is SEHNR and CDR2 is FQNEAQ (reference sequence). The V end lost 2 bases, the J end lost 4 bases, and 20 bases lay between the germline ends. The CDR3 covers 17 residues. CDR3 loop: CASSLPYGSDTVYGYTF. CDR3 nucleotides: TGTGCCAGCAGCTTACCTTATGGTTCTGACACAGTCTATGGCTACACCTTC.

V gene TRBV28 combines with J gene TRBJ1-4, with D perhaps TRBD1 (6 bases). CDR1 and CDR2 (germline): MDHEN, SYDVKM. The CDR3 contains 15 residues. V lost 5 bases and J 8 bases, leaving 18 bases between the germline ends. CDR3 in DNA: TGTGCCAGCAGTCCACTCCGGGACAAAGGCGAAAAACTGTTTTTT. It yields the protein CASSPLRDKGEKLFF.

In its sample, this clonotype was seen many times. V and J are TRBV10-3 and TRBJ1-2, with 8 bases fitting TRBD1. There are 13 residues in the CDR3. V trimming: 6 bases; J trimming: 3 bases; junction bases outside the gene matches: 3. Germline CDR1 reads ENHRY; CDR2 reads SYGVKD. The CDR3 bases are TGTGCCATCAGATCGACAGGGGACTATGGCTACACCTTC. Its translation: CAIRSTGDYGYTF.